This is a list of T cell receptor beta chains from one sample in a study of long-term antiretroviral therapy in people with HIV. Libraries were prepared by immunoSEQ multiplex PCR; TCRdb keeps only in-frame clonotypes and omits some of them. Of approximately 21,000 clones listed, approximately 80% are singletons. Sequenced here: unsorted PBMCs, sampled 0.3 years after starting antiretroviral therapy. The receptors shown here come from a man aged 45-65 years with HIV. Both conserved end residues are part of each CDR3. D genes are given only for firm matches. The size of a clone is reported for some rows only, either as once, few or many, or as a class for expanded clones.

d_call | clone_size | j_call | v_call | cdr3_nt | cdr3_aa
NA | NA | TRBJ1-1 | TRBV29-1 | TGCAGCGTTCGAGAGGAGACGAACACTGAAGCTTTCTTT | CSVREETNTEAFF
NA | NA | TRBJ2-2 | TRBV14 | TGTGCCAGCAGTCAACAGGTCTCGGTTGCCGGGGAGCTGTTTTTT | CASSQQVSVAGELFF
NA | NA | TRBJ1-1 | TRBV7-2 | TGTGCCAGCAGGGTAGATCCGGGTCGCACTGAAGCTTTCTTT | CASRVDPGRTEAFF
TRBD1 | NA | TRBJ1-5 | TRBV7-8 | TGTGCCAGCAGCCCCGGACAGGGCTATAGCAATCAGCCCCAGCATTTT | CASSPGQGYSNQPQHF
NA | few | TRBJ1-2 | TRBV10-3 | TGTGCCATCAGTGAGTCGATGGGGTCGAACTATGGCTACACCTTC | CAISESMGSNYGYTF
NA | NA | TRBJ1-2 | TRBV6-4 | TGTGCCAGCAGTGAAAAGGAGAACTATGGCTACACCTTC | CASSEKENYGYTF
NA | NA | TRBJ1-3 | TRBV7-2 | TGTGCCAGCAGCTTAGGGGGAAGCGGAAACACCATATATTTT | CASSLGGSGNTIYF
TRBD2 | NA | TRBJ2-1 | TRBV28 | TGTGCCAGCAGCTCCCCATTGAAGCGGGAAAACAATGAGCAGTTCTTC | CASSSPLKRENNEQFF
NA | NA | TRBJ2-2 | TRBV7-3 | TGTGCCAGCTCCCCAGGGGCGGCCGGGGAGCTGTTTTTT | CASSPGAAGELFF
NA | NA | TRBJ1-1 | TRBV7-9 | TGTGCCAGCAGCCCGATAGCGACGGTGAACACTGAAGCTTTCTTT | CASSPIATVNTEAFF
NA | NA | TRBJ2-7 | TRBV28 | TGTGCCAGCAGTTTGACGTATGACTCCTACGAGCAGTACTTC | CASSLTYDSYEQYF
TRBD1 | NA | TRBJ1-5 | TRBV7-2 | TGTGCCAGCAGCTTTTCGGGACAGGGTCGGAGCAATCAGCCCCAGCATTTT | CASSFSGQGRSNQPQHF
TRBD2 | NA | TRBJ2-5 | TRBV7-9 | TGTGCCAGCAGCGACGGGCTAGCGGGGGGTCAAGAGACCCAGTACTTC | CASSDGLAGGQETQYF
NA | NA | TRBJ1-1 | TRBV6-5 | TGTGCCAGCAGCCCCCGGAACAGGGCCCCGGCGGGTTTCTTT | CASSPRNRAPAGFF
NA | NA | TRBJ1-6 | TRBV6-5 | TGTGCCAGCGGGAGGGACTTAGGAACCCTCCACTTT | CASGRDLGTLHF
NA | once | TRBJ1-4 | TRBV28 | TGTGCCAGCAGTTTTGTTAAAGGGGTGGCGTTGACTAATGAAAAACTGTTTTTT | CASSFVKGVALTNEKLFF
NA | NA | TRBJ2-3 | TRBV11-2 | TGTGCCAGCAGCTTAGTACCAGGGATAACAGATACGCAGTATTTT | CASSLVPGITDTQYF
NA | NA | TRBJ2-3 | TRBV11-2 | TGTGCCAGCAGCTTAAACCGAGAACCTAGGCCAGATACGCAGTATTTT | CASSLNREPRPDTQYF
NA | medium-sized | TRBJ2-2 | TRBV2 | TGTGCCAGCATCTCCCTTGGGGGCACCGGGGAGCTGTTTTTT | CASISLGGTGELFF
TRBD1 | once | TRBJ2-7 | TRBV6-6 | TGTGCCAGCAGTATTCCGGGACAGGGTCGCTACGAGCAGTACTTC | CASSIPGQGRYEQYF
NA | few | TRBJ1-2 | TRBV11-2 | TGTGCCAGCAGCGTCCCAGAACTCAATAACTATGGCTACACCTTC | CASSVPELNNYGYTF
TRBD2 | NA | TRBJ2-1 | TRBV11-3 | TGTGCCAGCAGCTTAGATCCGGGGGGGGGTCCCGTCTACAATGAGCAGTTCTTC | CASSLDPGGGPVYNEQFF
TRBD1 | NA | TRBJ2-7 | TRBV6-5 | TGTGCCAGCAGATACCTTGACAGGGCCTACGAGCAGTACTTC | CASRYLDRAYEQYF
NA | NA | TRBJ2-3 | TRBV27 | TGTGCCAGCAGTTTACCGACGTTACCAACAGATACGCAGTATTTT | CASSLPTLPTDTQYF
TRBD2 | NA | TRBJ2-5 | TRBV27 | TGTGCCAGCAGTTTATCGCTAGCGGGGTCTCAAGAGACCCAGTACTTC | CASSLSLAGSQETQYF
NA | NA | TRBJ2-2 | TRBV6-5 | TGTGCCAGCAGTTACTCGCCAGGGGGGAGCACCGGGGAGCTGTTTTTT | CASSYSPGGSTGELFF
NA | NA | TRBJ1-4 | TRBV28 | TGTGCCAGCAGTTTATCTGACGGAAATAATGAAAAACTGTTTTTT | CASSLSDGNNEKLFF
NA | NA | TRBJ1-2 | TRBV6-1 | TGTGCCAGCAGTGAAGCTACAGTCTTTTGGGGCTACACCTTC | CASSEATVFWGYTF
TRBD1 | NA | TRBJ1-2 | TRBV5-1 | TGCGCCAGCAGGCCTGGACAGGGTGCCTATGGCTACACCTTC | CASRPGQGAYGYTF
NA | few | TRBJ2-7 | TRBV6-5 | TGTGCCAGCAGTTATTCGGGGGCCGCCGAGCAGTACTTC | CASSYSGAAEQYF